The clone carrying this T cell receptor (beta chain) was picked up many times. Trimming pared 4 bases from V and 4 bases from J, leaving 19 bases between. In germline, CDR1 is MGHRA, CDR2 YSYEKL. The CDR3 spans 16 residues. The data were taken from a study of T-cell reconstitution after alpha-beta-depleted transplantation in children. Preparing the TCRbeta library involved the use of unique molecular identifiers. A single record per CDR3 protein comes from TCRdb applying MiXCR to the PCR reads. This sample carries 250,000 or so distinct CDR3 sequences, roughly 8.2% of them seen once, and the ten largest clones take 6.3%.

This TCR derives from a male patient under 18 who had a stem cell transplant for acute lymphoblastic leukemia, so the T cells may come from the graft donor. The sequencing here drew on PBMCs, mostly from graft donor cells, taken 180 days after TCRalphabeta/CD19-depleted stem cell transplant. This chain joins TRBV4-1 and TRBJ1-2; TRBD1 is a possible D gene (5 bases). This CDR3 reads CASSRSIPGPIYGYTF. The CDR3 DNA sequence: TGCGCCAGCAGCCGCAGTATTCCGGGACCGATCTATGGCTACACCTTC.